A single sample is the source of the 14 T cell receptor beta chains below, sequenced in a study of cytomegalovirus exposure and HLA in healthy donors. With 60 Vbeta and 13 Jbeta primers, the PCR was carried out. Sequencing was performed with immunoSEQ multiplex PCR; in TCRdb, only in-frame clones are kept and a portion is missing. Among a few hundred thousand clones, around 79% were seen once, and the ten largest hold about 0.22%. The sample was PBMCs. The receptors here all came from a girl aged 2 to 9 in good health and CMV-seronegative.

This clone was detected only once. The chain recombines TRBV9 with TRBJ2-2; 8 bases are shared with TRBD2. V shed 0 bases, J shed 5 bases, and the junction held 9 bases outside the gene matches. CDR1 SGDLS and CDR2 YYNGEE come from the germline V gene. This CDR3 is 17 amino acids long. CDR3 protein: CASSVDSGGRWTGELFF. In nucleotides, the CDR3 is TGTGCCAGCAGCGTAGATTCTGGCGGGAGGTGGACCGGGGAGCTGTTTTTT.

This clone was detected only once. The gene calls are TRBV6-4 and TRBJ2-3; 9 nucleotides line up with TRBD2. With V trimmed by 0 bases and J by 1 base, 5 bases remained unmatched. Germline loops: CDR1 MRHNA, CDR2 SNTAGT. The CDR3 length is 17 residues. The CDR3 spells CASSDSTSGGGTDTQYF. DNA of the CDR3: TGTGCCAGCAGTGACTCGACTAGCGGAGGGGGCACAGATACGCAGTATTTT.

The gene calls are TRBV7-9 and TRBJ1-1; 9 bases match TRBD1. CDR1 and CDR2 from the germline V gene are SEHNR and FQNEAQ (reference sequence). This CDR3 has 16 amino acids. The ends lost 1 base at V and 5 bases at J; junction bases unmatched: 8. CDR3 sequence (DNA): TGTGCCAGCAGCTTAGGTCTACAGGGGGCTTGGACTGAAGCTTTCTTT. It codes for CASSLGLQGAWTEAFF. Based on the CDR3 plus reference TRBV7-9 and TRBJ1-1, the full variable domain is DTGVSQNPRHKITKRGQNVTFRCDPISEHNRLYWYRQTLGQGPEFLTYFQNEAQLEKSRLLSDRFSAERPKGSFSTLEIQRTEQGDSAMYLCASSLGLQGAWTEAFFGQGTRLTVV.

In DNA form, the CDR3 reads TGTGCCAGCAGCTTGTCCCGGGACACCACTGAAGCTTTCTTT. Its translation: CASSLSRDTTEAFF. The chain links TRBV7-9 to TRBJ1-1, with D perhaps matching TRBD1 (6 bases). Germline V gene data show CDR1 as SEHNR and CDR2 as FQNEAQ (reference sequence). V lost 3 bases, J lost 4 bases, and 12 bases lay in between. CDR3 length equals 14 residues.

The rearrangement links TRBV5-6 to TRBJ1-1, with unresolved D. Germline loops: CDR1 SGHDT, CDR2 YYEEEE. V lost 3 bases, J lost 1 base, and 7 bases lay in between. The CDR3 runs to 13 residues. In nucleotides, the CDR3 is TGTGCCAGCAGCTATAGCCCGAACACTGAAGCTTTCTTT. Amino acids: CASSYSPNTEAFF.

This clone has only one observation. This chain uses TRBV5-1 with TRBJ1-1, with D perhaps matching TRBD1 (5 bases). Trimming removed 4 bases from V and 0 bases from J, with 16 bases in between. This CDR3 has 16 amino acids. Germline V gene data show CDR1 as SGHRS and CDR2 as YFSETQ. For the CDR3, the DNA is TGCGCCAGCAGCCCCGCCCGACAGTTCATGAACACTGAAGCTTTCTTT. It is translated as CASSPARQFMNTEAFF. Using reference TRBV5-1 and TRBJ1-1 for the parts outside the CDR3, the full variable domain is KAGVTQTPRYLIKTRGQQVTLSCSPISGHRSVSWYQQTPGQGLQFLFEYFSETQRNKGNFPGRFSGRQFSNSRSEMNVSTLELGDSALYLCASSPARQFMNTEAFFGQGTRLTVV.

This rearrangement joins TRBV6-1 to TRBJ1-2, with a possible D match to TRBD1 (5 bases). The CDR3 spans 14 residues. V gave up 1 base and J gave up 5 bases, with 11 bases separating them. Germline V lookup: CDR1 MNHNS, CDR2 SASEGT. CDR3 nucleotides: TGTGCCAGCAGTGAAGGCGGGGGGGGGTATGGCTACACCTTC. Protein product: CASSEGGGGYGYTF.

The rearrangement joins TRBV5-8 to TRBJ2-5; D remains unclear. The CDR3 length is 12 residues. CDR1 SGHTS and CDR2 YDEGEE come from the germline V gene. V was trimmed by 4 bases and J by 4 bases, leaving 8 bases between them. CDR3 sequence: CASSLSTETQYF. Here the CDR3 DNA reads TGTGCCAGCAGCCTGTCTACAGAGACCCAGTACTTC.

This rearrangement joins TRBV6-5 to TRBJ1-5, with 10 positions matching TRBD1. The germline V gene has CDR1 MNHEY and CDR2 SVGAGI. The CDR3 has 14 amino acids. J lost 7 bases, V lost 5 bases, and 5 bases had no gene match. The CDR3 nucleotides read TGTGCCAGCAGTGAGTGGGACAGGGGCCAGCCCCAGCATTTT. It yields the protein CASSEWDRGQPQHF.

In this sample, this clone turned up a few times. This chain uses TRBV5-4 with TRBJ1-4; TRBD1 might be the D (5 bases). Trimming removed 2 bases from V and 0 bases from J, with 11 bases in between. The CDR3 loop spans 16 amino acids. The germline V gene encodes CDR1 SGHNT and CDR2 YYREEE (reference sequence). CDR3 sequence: CASSFGGDATNEKLFF. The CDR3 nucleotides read TGTGCCAGCAGCTTCGGGGGTGACGCAACTAATGAAAAACTGTTTTTT.

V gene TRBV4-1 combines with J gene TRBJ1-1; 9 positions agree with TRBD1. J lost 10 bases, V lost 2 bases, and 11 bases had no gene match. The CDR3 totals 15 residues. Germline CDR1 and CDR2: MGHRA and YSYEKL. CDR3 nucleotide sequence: TGCGCCAGCAGCCAAAACAGGGGGCCGGCCTTTCGAGCTTTCTTT. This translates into CASSQNRGPAFRAFF.

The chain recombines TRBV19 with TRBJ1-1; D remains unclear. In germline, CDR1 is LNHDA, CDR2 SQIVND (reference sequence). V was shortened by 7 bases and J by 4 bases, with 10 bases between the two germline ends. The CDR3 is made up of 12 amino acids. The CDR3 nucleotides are TGTGCCAGTAAGAGGGCCCCCACTGAAGCTTTCTTT. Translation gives CASKRAPTEAFF.

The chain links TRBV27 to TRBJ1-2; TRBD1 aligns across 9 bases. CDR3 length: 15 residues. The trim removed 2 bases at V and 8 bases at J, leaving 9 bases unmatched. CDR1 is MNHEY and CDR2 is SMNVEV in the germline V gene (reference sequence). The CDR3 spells CASSLGGQGLRGYTF. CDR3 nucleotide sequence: TGTGCCAGCAGTTTAGGGGGACAGGGTCTGAGGGGCTACACCTTC.

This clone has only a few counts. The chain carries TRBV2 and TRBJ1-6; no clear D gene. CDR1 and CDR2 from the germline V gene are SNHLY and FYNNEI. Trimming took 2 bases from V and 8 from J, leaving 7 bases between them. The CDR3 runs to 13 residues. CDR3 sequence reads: CASSESGDSPLHF. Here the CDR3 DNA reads TGTGCCAGCAGTGAATCCGGGGATTCACCCCTCCACTTT.